This TCR beta chain was captured in a study of T-cell memory formation after mild COVID-19. This CDR3 comprises 15 residues. Germline V CDR1 and CDR2: SGHTA, FQGNSA. V dropped 5 bases and J dropped 3 bases, with 14 bases sitting between them. TCRdb independently ran MiXCR on the 5' RACE reads; one entry per CDR3 protein. The sample consists of hundreds of thousands of distinct CDR3 sequences, less than 25% of them appearing once. This clonotype was counted only a few times. The antigen is undetermined. Study observations and caveats: CD4+ contracting clones were found mainly in CM and EM, and CD8+ ones in EMRA. Detection of some responders pre-infection suggested pre-existing cross-reactive memory T cells participated.

The sequenced material came from PBMCs or a T cell subset sorted from them (not recorded which). The clonotype comes from an adult woman who had mild COVID-19 (a few samples of this study predate the infection). Cell type and time point are not known. The chain has TRBV7-2 and TRBJ1-3; tentative D call: TRBD1 (5 bases). CDR3 in amino acids: CASSRTGTVGNTIYF. The CDR3 bases are TGTGCCAGCAGCCGCACCGGGACGGTTGGAAACACCATATATTTT.